This is a list of T cell receptor beta chains from one sample in a study of cytomegalovirus exposure and HLA in healthy donors. Method: immunoSEQ multiplex PCR; TCRdb's copy keeps in-frame clones and lacks some. In the table there are roughly 82,000 clones, 72% of which are singletons. The sample comprised PBMCs. These receptors all stem from a middle-aged woman in good health and CMV-seropositive. Both conserved end residues are part of each CDR3. The D gene is left open where the match is weak. The size of a clone is reported for some rows only, either as once, few or many, or as a class for expanded clones.

v_call	clone_size	j_call	d_call	cdr3_length	cdr3_nt	cdr3_aa
TRBV6-4	-	TRBJ1-2	-	13	TGTGCCAGCAGCGAAACAGGATACTATGGCTACACCTTC	CASSETGYYGYTF
TRBV7-9	once	TRBJ2-3	TRBD2	14	TGTGCCAGCAGCTTAAGCGGGGGGGAAGATACGCAGTATTTT	CASSLSGGEDTQYF
TRBV2	-	TRBJ2-7	-	13	TGTGCCATCTATAGACAGGCGAAGGGCGAGCAGTACTTC	CAIYRQAKGEQYF
TRBV4-1	-	TRBJ1-1	TRBD1	14	TGCGCCAGCAGCCAAGATACCAGGGGGCGAAGAGCTTTCTTT	CASSQDTRGRRAFF
TRBV10-2	-	TRBJ1-4	TRBD1	13	TGCGCCAGCAGCCGGACAGGGGAGGAAAAACTGTTTTTT	CASSRTGEEKLFF
TRBV30	once	TRBJ2-5	-	13	TGTGCCTGGAGTGCTGGCCTGGAGGAGACCCAGTACTTC	CAWSAGLEETQYF
TRBV28	-	TRBJ1-3	-	13	TGTGCCAGCAGTTTAGAGGTCAAAAACACCATATATTTT	CASSLEVKNTIYF
TRBV18	-	TRBJ1-6	-	17	TGTGCCAGCTCACCGTTCGCTTCGAGCTCCTATAATTCACCCCTCCACTTT	CASSPFASSSYNSPLHF
TRBV7-9	once	TRBJ2-5	-	16	TGTGCCAGCAGCTTATCGAACAGCTTACACCAAGAGACCCAGTACTTC	CASSLSNSLHQETQYF
TRBV6-1	-	TRBJ1-4	-	16	TGTGCCAGCAGTGTGGGGGGGGGCGGGGCTAATGAAAAACTGTTTTTT	CASSVGGGGANEKLFF
TRBV4-2	few	TRBJ1-1	TRBD1	15	TGTGCCAGCAGCGTCTCGACAGGGGAAGGGGCTGAAGCTTTCTTT	CASSVSTGEGAEAFF
TRBV2	once	TRBJ2-3	-	15	TGTGCCAGCACCCCCACGGAGGGGAGGACAGATACGCAGTATTTT	CASTPTEGRTDTQYF
TRBV4-3	once	TRBJ2-3	-	17	TGCACCAGCAGCCAAGATCTAGGGGCAGGGGGCACAGATACGCAGTATTTT	CTSSQDLGAGGTDTQYF
TRBV5-4	-	TRBJ2-2	TRBD2	16	TGTGCCAGCAGTGCTAGCGGGAGTGGGAACACCGGGGAGCTGTTTTTT	CASSASGSGNTGELFF
TRBV4-1	few	TRBJ2-1	TRBD2	16	TGCGCCAGCAGCCAGCGGACTAGCGGGACCAACAATGAGCAGTTCTTC	CASSQRTSGTNNEQFF
TRBV25-1	-	TRBJ2-1	-	10	TGTGCCAGCAGTCGCAATGAGCAGTTCTTC	CASSRNEQFF
TRBV5-1	-	TRBJ1-1	TRBD1	14	TGCGCCAGCAGCTTGATGACAGGGGGCACTGAAGCTTTCTTT	CASSLMTGGTEAFF
TRBV18	few	TRBJ2-1	-	14	TGTGCCAGCTCCTCCGGCCTCTCGAGGAATGAGCAGTTCTTC	CASSSGLSRNEQFF
TRBV5-1	-	TRBJ1-2	-	16	TGCGCCAGCAGCTTAGCAGGAGGGACGGTTAACTATGGCTACACCTTC	CASSLAGGTVNYGYTF
TRBV27	-	TRBJ1-2	TRBD1	15	TGTGCCAGCAGTTTCGGGGACAGGGCTGGTAGAGGCTACACCTTC	CASSFGDRAGRGYTF
TRBV5-1	-	TRBJ1-5	-	13	TGCGCCAGCAGCAAAGACGGGATCAAGCCCCAGCATTTT	CASSKDGIKPQHF
TRBV4-1	few	TRBJ2-1	-	14	TGCGCCAGCAGCCAAGGGGAGACATACAATGAGCAGTTCTTC	CASSQGETYNEQFF
TRBV9	-	TRBJ1-2	-	17	TGTGCCAGCAGCGCCACTTTGTCTGGAGGGGAGAACTATGGCTACACCTTC	CASSATLSGGENYGYTF
TRBV4-2	-	TRBJ2-4	-	14	TGTGCCAGCAGCCAAGAAATCTCTAAAAACATTCAGTACTTC	CASSQEISKNIQYF
TRBV6-5	-	TRBJ1-1	-	14	TGTGCCAGCACCCTAGGGCAGGGGCTCACTGAAGCTTTCTTT	CASTLGQGLTEAFF
TRBV2	few	TRBJ1-2	-	15	TGTGCCAGCAGTCAACCCGACAGGCCTCACTATGGCTACACCTTC	CASSQPDRPHYGYTF
TRBV28	few	TRBJ2-7	TRBD1	14	TGTGCCAGCAGCCCGGGACAGGGGTTGTACGAGCAGTACTTC	CASSPGQGLYEQYF
TRBV2	-	TRBJ2-2	TRBD2	16	TGTGCCAGCAGTAGTAGCGGGGGACCGAACACCGGGGAGCTGTTTTTT	CASSSSGGPNTGELFF
TRBV18	-	TRBJ1-4	-	14	TGTGCCAGCTCACCTCCGGGGACTCCTGAAAAACTGTTTTTT	CASSPPGTPEKLFF